The 20 T cell receptor beta chains in this list originate from one sample, sequenced in a study of T cell responses to AZD1222 COVID-19 vaccine. The table came from immunoSEQ multiplex PCR; TCRdb's copy has only in-frame clones and leaves some out. The sample has over 85,000 clones, nearly 90% seen once. Sequenced here: peripheral blood, sampled on day 0 of AZD1222 vaccination. These receptors all stem from an adult in good health.

This clone has just one count. The rearrangement links TRBV10-3 to TRBJ2-7; TRBD2 agrees at 10 bases. V lost 0 bases to trimming and J lost 6 bases; unmatched junction nucleotides: 5. The CDR3 has 15 residues. CDR1 and CDR2 (germline): ENHRY, SYGVKD. CDR3 nucleotides: TGTGCCATCAGTGAGTCGCTAGCGGGAGCGAGCGAGCAGTACTTC. It translates to CAISESLAGASEQYF.

This chain uses TRBV2 with TRBJ1-6; 9 nucleotides align to TRBD1. Germline V gene data show CDR1 as SNHLY and CDR2 as FYNNEI. The CDR3 has 15 amino acids. With 2 bases clipped from V and 10 bases from J, the junction kept 6 bases outside the gene matches. CDR3 bases: TGTGCCAGCAGTGAACGGGACAGGGTACGATCACCCCTCCACTTT. Translated, it gives CASSERDRVRSPLHF.

CDR3 protein: CSVVSSTGANVLTF. DNA for the CDR3: TGCAGCGTTGTATCTTCTACTGGGGCCAACGTCCTGACTTTC. V and J are TRBV29-1 and TRBJ2-6; unclear D gene. The CDR3 runs to 14 residues. Germline assignment: CDR1 SQVTM and CDR2 ANQGSEA. The ends were cut back, 4 bases at V and 2 bases at J, with 9 bases in the middle.

This clone was detected a few times. This chain uses TRBV3-1 (or the pseudogene TRBV3-2) with TRBJ1-2, with D possibly TRBD1 on 6 matching bases. Germline values: CDR1 LGHDT, CDR2 YNNKEL (reference sequence). V was trimmed by 5 bases and J by 2 bases, leaving 15 bases between them. The length of the CDR3 is 15 residues. The CDR3 DNA reads as TGTGCCAGCAGCAGGGCCTTTAGGGGGAACTATGGCTACACCTTC. As protein: CASSRAFRGNYGYTF.

The chain couples TRBV6-5 to TRBJ2-7, with D unclear. V gave up 6 bases and J gave up 0 bases, with 12 bases separating them. From germline, CDR1 is MNHEY and CDR2 SVGAGI. The CDR3 covers 14 residues. The CDR3 here is CASRRTVSSYEQYF. The CDR3 nucleotides read TGTGCCAGCAGACGGACGGTGAGCTCCTACGAGCAGTACTTC.

This clone showed up just a few times. The V and J genes are TRBV6-5 and TRBJ1-6; TRBD1 aligns across 9 bases. Germline V CDR1 and CDR2: MNHEY, SVGAGI. Germline trimming cut 7 bases from V and 10 bases from J; bases unmatched to any gene: 8. The CDR3 has 14 amino acids. CDR3 bases: TGTGCCAGCACCCAGAGGGACAGGGAATCACCCCTCCACTTT. It yields the protein CASTQRDRESPLHF.

With regard to this clone: The junction departs from the called germline gene at one end, perhaps through a read error. This chain links TRBV7-9 with TRBJ2-1, with 7 bases aligning to TRBD2. This CDR3 region has 18 residues. Germline loops: CDR1 SEHNR, CDR2 FQNEAQ (reference sequence). The CDR3 DNA sequence: TGTGCCAGCAGCTTAGAGGGGCGTGGAGCGGGATCCTCCAATGAGCAGTTCTTC. Encoded protein: CASSLEGRGAGSSNEQFF.

The V and J genes are TRBV27 and TRBJ1-2; weak D call: TRBD1 (5 bases). Trimming left V 2 bases short and J 4 bases short, with 11 bases between. This CDR3 has 14 residues. Germline CDR1 is MNHEY and CDR2 is SMNVEV (reference sequence). As DNA, the CDR3 is TGTGCCAGCAGTTTAAAAGGGGCAGGCTATGGCTACACCTTC. It encodes CASSLKGAGYGYTF.

The chain carries TRBV19 and TRBJ1-1, with no clear D. V lost 7 bases and J lost 0, with 18 bases in between. Per the germline V gene, CDR1 is LNHDA and CDR2 is SQIVND (reference sequence). The CDR3 length is 16 residues. As DNA, the CDR3 is TGTGCCAGTACCATAATTGGGCCGACCTTGAACACTGAAGCTTTCTTT. Its protein is CASTIIGPTLNTEAFF.

The table lists this clone with a few counts. The CDR3 DNA reads as TGTGCCAGCAGCCCTGGGGCCTTGGGTAGGGGCTACACCTTC. Translated, it gives CASSPGALGRGYTF. This sequence joins TRBV28 and TRBJ1-2, with D maybe TRBD1 (5 bases). Germline V CDR1 and CDR2: MDHEN, SYDVKM. Trimming took off 6 bases at V and 8 bases at J, with 19 bases between the two ends. The CDR3 contains 14 residues.

The genes are TRBV4-1 and TRBJ2-3, with 9 positions matching TRBD2. The ends lost 4 bases at V and 0 bases at J; junction bases unmatched: 2. CDR1 is MGHRA, CDR2 YSYEKL, per germline. The CDR3 consists of 15 residues. The chain's CDR3 is CASSLSGGSTDTQYF. The CDR3 DNA follows: TGCGCCAGCAGCCTTAGCGGGGGAAGCACAGATACGCAGTATTTT.

CDR3: CATSRAATDLETQYF. As DNA, the CDR3 is TGTGCCACCAGTCGGGCAGCTACCGACTTAGAGACCCAGTACTTC. The gene calls are TRBV24-1 and TRBJ2-5; no reliable D call. This CDR3 comprises 15 residues. Trimming left V 6 bases short and J 4 bases short, with 17 bases between. From germline, CDR1 is KGHDR and CDR2 SFDVKD.

The chain employs TRBV4-3 and TRBJ1-3, with unresolved D. CDR1 is LGHNA and CDR2 is YSLEER in the germline V gene. This CDR3 has 16 residues. Deletions cut 0 bases from V and 2 bases from J, with 11 bases between. CDR3 nucleotides: TGCGCCAGCAGCCAAGATCGGCAGGAAACTGGAAACACCATATATTTT. Its protein product is CASSQDRQETGNTIYF.

The chain couples TRBV28 to TRBJ1-5; D is uncertain. The V gene lost 7 bases and the J gene lost 1 base, with 14 bases spanning the gap. CDR3 length: 15 residues. CDR1 MDHEN and CDR2 SYDVKM come from the germline V gene. In DNA, the CDR3 is TGTGCCAGCACCAGAGACACAGTAAGCAATCAGCCCCAGCATTTT. Its protein is CASTRDTVSNQPQHF.

The rearrangement links TRBV11-2 to TRBJ1-2; D not certain. Trimming removed 8 bases at V and 6 bases at J, with 16 bases between. CDR3 length: 13 residues. Germline assignment: CDR1 SGHAT and CDR2 FQNNGV. CDR3 region: CASQVGVLDGYTF. The CDR3, as DNA: TGTGCCAGCCAGGTCGGGGTATTGGATGGCTACACCTTC.

The CDR3: CATSRDPGNTIYF. In DNA, the CDR3 is TGTGCCACCAGCAGAGATCCTGGAAACACCATATATTTT. The V call is TRBV15, the J call TRBJ1-3, with D uncertain. This CDR3 is built from 13 residues. The V and J ends lost 0 bases and 2 bases respectively, with 2 bases between them. The V gene's germline CDR1 is LNHNV and CDR2 YYDKDF (reference sequence).

The chain joins TRBV24-1 to TRBJ1-2; D is possibly TRBD1 (5 bases). From germline, CDR1 is KGHDR and CDR2 SFDVKD. V was shortened by 3 bases and J by 4 bases, with 14 bases between the two germline ends. The CDR3 is 15 amino acids. CDR3 sequence: CATSDTTGASYGYTF. The CDR3 region has the DNA TGTGCCACCAGTGATACCACAGGTGCGAGCTATGGCTACACCTTC.

The genes are TRBV18 and TRBJ1-3; unclear D gene. This CDR3 region has 17 residues. Germline-derived CDR1 and CDR2 are KGHSH and LQKENI. The V and J ends lost 2 bases and 1 base respectively, with 15 bases between them. The CDR3 loop reads CASSPESARLSGNTIYF. CDR3 in DNA: TGTGCCAGCTCACCAGAGTCGGCCAGATTATCTGGAAACACCATATATTTT.

This clone was detected a few times. V and J are TRBV3-1 (or the pseudogene TRBV3-2) and TRBJ1-6; unclear D gene. The CDR3 is 14 residues long. Germline V gene data show CDR1 as LGHDT and CDR2 as YNNKEL (reference sequence). Trimming removed 6 bases at V and 1 base at J, with 7 bases between. The CDR3 loop is CASSSESYNSPLHF. The CDR3, as DNA: TGTGCCAGCAGTTCAGAGTCCTATAATTCACCCCTCCACTTT.

This clone has only one observation. The chain carries TRBV7-2 and TRBJ2-1; 8 positions agree with TRBD2. This CDR3 is built from 18 residues. V gave up 4 bases and J gave up 5 bases; unmatched junction bases: 16. CDR1 and CDR2 (germline): SGHTA, FQGNSA. The CDR3 DNA reads as TGTGCCAGCAGCTCCCTAGGAGCGGGGGCGATAGTAAACAATGAGCAGTTCTTC. Residues: CASSSLGAGAIVNNEQFF. The whole variable domain, remainder taken from reference TRBV7-2 and TRBJ2-1, is GAGVSQSPSNKVTEKGKDVELRCDPISGHTALYWYRQSLGQGLEFLIYFQGNSAPDKSGLPSDRFSAERTGGSVSTLTIQRTQQEDSAVYLCASSSLGAGAIVNNEQFFGPGTRLTVL.